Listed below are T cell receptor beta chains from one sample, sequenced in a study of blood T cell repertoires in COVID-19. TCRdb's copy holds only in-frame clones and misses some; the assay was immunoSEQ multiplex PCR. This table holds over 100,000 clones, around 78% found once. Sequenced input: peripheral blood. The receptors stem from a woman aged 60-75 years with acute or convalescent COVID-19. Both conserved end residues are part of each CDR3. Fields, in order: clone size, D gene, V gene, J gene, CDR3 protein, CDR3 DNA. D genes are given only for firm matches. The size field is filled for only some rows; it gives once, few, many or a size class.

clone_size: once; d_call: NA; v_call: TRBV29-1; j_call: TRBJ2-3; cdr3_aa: CSALDRGLGVAGGLQPDTQYF; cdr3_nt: TGCAGCGCCCTGGACAGGGGGCTAGGGGTAGCGGGAGGGCTCCAACCAGATACGCAGTATTTT
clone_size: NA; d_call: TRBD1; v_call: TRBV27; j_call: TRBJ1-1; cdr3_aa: CASRTGGRDTEAFF; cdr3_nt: TGTGCCAGCCGTACAGGGGGCCGTGACACTGAAGCTTTCTTT
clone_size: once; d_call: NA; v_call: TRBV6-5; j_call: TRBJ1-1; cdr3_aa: CASTGPMNTEAFF; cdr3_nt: TGTGCCAGCACAGGGCCCATGAACACTGAAGCTTTCTTT
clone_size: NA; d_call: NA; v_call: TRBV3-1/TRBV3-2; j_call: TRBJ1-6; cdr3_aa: CASSQDLGRDLHF; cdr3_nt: TGTGCCAGCAGCCAAGATTTAGGCAGGGACCTCCACTTT
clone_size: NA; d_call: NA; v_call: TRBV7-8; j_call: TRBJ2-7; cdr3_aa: CASSPGSYEQYF; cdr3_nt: TGTGCCAGCAGCCCCGGGAGCTACGAGCAGTACTTC
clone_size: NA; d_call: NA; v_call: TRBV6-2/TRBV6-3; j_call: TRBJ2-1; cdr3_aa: CASSYPLPGERRDEQFF; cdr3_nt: TGTGCCAGCAGTTACCCCCTTCCGGGAGAGAGACGGGATGAGCAGTTCTTC
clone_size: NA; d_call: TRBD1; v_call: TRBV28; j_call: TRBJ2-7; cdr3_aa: CASTSGTGLRGQYF; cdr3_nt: TGTGCCAGCACCTCCGGGACAGGGCTAAGGGGGCAGTACTTC
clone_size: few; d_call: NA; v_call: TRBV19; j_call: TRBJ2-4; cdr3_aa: CASSDSRLAKNIQYF; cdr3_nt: TGTGCCAGTAGTGATAGCAGACTAGCCAAAAACATTCAGTACTTC
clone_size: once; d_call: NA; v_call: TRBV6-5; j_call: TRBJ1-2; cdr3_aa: CATEPGAGYGYTF; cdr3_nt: TGTGCCACCGAACCAGGGGCGGGCTATGGCTACACCTTC
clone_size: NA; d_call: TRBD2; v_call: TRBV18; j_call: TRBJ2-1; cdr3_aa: CASSPSIGRLAEQFF; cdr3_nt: TGTGCCAGCTCACCGAGTATCGGCCGACTAGCTGAGCAGTTCTTC
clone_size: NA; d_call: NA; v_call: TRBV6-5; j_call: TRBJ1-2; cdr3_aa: CASSYSGPYGYTF; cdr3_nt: TGTGCCAGCAGTTACTCTGGGCCCTATGGCTACACCTTC
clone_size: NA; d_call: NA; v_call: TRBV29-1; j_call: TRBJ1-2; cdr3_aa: CSVVRTSNYGYTF; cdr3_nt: TGCAGCGTTGTCAGAACCTCTAACTATGGCTACACCTTC
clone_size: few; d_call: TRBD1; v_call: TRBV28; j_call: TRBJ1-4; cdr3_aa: CASSPYDRGSEKLFF; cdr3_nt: TGTGCCAGCAGTCCATACGACAGGGGTAGTGAAAAACTGTTTTTT
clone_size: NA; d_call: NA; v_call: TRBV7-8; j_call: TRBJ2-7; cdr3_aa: CASSDGGYEQYF; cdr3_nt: TGTGCCAGCAGCGACGGGGGCTACGAGCAGTACTTC
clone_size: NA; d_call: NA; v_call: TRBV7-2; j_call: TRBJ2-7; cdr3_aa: CASSLGPVVEQYF; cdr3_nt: TGTGCCAGCAGCTTAGGGCCCGTGGTCGAGCAGTACTTC
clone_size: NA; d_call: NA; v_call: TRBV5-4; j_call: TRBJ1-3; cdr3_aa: CASSLTGAGTGNTIYF; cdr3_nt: TGTGCCAGCAGCTTGACCGGGGCGGGGACTGGAAACACCATATATTTT
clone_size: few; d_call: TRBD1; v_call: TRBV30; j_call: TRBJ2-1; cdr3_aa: CAWSVMLGGAGYNEQFF; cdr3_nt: TGTGCCTGGAGTGTAATGCTAGGGGGCGCAGGCTACAATGAGCAGTTCTTC
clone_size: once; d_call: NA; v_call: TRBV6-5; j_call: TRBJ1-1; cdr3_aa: CASRYRNTEAFF; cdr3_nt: TGTGCCAGCCGCTACAGGAACACTGAAGCTTTCTTT
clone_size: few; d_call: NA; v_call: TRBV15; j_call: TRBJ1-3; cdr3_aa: CATSRDRGAGNTIYF; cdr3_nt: TGTGCCACCAGCAGAGATCGGGGGGCAGGAAACACCATATATTTT
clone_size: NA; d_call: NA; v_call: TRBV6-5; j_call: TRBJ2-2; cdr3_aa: CATKPGGPTGELFF; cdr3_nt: TGTGCCACCAAACCGGGTGGCCCCACCGGGGAGCTGTTTTTT
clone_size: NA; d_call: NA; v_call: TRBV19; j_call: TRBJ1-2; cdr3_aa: CASSTTANYGYTF; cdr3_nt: TGTGCCAGTAGTACTACTGCTAACTATGGCTACACCTTC
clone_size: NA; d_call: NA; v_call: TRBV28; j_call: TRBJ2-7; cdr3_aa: CASSSGLTTYEQYF; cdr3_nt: TGTGCCAGCTCCTCGGGACTGACTACCTACGAGCAGTACTTC
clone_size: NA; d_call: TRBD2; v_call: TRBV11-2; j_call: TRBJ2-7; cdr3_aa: CASSGLAVEQYF; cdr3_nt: TGTGCCAGCAGCGGACTAGCTGTCGAGCAGTACTTC
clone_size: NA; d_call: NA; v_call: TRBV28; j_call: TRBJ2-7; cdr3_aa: CASKQGAYEQYF; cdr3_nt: TGTGCCAGCAAACAGGGCGCCTACGAGCAGTACTTC
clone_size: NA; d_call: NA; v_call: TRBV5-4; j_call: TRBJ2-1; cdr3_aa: CASSRALVSDEQFF; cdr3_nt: TGTGCCAGCAGCCGTGCTTTGGTTAGTGATGAGCAGTTCTTC
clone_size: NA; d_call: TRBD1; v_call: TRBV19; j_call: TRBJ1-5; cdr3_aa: CASAATGDQPQHF; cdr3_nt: TGTGCCAGCGCAGCCACAGGGGATCAGCCCCAGCATTTT
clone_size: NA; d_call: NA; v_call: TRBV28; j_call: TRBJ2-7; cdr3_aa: CASEGSPTYEQYF; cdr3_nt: TGTGCCAGTGAAGGGAGCCCAACCTACGAGCAGTACTTC
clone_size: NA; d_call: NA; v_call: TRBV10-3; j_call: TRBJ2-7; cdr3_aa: CAISRTLYEQYF; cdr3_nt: TGTGCCATCAGTAGGACTCTCTACGAGCAGTACTTC
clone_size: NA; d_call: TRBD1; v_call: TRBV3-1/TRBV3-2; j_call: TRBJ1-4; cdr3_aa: CATGQDVEKLFF; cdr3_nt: TGTGCCACCGGACAGGATGTTGAAAAACTGTTTTTT
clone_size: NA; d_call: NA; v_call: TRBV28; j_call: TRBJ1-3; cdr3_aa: CASNHQGTGGNTIYF; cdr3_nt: TGTGCCAGCAATCACCAGGGCACTGGAGGAAACACCATATATTTT
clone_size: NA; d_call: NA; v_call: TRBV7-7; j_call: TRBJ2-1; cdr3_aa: CASAVGPGNQDEQFF; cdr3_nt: TGTGCTAGCGCTGTGGGCCCGGGGAATCAGGATGAGCAGTTCTTC
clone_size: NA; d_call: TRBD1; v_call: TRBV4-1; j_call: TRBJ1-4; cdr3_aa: CASSLRDRGNEKLFF; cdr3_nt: TGCGCCAGCAGCCTTCGGGACAGGGGAAATGAAAAACTGTTTTTT
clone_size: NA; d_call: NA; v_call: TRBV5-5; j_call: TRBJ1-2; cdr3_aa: CASSLVLLGYTF; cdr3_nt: TGTGCCAGCAGCTTGGTTCTTTTAGGCTACACCTTC
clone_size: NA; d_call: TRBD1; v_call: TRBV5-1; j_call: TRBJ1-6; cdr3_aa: CASSATQGESYSPLHF; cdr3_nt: TGCGCCAGCAGCGCCACACAGGGGGAGAGTTATTCACCCCTCCACTTT
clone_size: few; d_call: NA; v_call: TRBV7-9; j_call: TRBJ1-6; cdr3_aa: CASSSGYSPLHF; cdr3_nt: TGTGCCAGCAGCTCGGGGTATTCACCCCTCCACTTT
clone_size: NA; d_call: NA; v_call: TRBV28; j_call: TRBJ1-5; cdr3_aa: CASSLGWRQNQPQHF; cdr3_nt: TGTGCCAGCAGTTTAGGCTGGCGGCAGAATCAGCCCCAGCATTTT
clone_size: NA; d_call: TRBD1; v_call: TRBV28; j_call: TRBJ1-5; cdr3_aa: CASSLRGEHQPQHF; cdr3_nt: TGTGCCAGCAGCCTCAGGGGGGAGCATCAGCCCCAGCATTTT
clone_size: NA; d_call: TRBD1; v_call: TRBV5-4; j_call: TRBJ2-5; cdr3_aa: CASSLAGTGDLTQYF; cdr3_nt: TGTGCCAGCAGCTTGGCGGGCACAGGGGACCTGACCCAGTACTTC
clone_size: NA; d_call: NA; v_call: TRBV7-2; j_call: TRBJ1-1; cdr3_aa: CASSPYTEAFF; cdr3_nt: TGTGCCAGCAGCCCGTACACTGAAGCTTTCTTT
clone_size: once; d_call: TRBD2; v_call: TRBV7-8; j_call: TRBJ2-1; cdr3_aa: CASSRPGTSSNNEQFF; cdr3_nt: TGTGCCAGCAGCAGACCCGGGACTAGTTCCAACAATGAGCAGTTCTTC
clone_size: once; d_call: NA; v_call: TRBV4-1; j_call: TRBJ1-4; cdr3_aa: CASSPRVNNEKLFF; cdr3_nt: TGCGCCAGCAGCCCGCGGGTCAATAATGAAAAACTGTTTTTT
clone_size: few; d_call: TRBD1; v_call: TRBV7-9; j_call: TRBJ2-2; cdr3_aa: CASSRTGKNTGELFF; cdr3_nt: TGTGCCAGCAGCCGGACAGGGAAAAACACCGGGGAGCTGTTTTTT
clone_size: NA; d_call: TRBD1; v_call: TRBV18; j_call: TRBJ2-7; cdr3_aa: CASSHGQAYEQYF; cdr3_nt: TGTGCCAGCTCGCACGGACAGGCCTACGAGCAGTACTTC
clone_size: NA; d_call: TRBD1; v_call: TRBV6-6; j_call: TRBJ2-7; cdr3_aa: CASSGQASYEQYF; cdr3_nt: TGTGCCAGCAGTGGACAGGCCTCCTACGAGCAGTACTTC
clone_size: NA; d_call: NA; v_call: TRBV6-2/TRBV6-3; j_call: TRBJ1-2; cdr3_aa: CASSPQYGYTF; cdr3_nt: TGTGCCAGCAGCCCACAGTATGGCTACACCTTC
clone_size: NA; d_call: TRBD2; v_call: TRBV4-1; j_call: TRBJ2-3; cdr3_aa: CASSQEGVTSGGDTQYF; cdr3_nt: TGCGCCAGCAGCCAGGAAGGTGTGACTAGCGGGGGGGATACGCAGTATTTT
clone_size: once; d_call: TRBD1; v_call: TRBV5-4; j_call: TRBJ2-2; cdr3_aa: CASSLGDRRTGELFF; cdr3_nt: TGTGCCAGCAGCTTGGGGGACAGGCGTACCGGGGAGCTGTTTTTT
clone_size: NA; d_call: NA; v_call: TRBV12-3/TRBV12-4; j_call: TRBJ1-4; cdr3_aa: CASSFPPSEKLFF; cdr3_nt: TGTGCCAGCAGTTTCCCTCCGAGTGAAAAACTGTTTTTT
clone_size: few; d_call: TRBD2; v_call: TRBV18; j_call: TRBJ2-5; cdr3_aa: CASSPLAAETQYF; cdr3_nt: TGTGCCAGCTCACCGCTAGCGGCGGAGACCCAGTACTTC
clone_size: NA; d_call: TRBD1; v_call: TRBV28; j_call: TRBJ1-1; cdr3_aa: CASKTGWAEAFF; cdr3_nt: TGTGCCAGCAAGACAGGGTGGGCTGAAGCTTTCTTT
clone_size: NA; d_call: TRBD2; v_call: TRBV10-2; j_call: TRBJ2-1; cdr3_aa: CASSESLAGVFYNEQFF; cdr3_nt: TGCGCCAGCAGTGAGTCGCTGGCGGGAGTATTTTACAATGAGCAGTTCTTC
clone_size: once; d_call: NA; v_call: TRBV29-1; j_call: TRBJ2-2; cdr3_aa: CTANFMTGELFF; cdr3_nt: TGCACCGCGAACTTTATGACCGGGGAGCTGTTTTTT
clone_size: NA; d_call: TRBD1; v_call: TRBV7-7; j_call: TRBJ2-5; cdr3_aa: CASSLLDRVSSLRETQYF; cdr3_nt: TGTGCTAGCAGCCTACTGGACAGGGTTTCCTCTCTCCGAGAGACCCAGTACTTC